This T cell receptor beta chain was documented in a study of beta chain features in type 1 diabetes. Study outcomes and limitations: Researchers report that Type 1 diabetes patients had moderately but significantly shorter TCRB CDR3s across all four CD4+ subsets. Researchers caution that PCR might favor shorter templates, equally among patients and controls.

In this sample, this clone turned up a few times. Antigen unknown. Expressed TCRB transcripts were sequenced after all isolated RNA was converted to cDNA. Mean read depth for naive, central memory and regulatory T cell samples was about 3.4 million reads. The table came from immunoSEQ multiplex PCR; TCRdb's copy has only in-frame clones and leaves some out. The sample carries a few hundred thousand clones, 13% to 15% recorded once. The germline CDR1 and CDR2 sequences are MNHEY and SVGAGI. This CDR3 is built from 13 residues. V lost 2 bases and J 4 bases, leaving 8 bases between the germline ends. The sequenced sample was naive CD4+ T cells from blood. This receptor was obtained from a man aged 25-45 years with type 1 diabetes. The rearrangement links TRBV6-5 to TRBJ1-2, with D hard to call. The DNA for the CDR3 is TGTGCCAGCAGTTACGGCGGTTTCTATGGCTACACCTTC. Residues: CASSYGGFYGYTF.